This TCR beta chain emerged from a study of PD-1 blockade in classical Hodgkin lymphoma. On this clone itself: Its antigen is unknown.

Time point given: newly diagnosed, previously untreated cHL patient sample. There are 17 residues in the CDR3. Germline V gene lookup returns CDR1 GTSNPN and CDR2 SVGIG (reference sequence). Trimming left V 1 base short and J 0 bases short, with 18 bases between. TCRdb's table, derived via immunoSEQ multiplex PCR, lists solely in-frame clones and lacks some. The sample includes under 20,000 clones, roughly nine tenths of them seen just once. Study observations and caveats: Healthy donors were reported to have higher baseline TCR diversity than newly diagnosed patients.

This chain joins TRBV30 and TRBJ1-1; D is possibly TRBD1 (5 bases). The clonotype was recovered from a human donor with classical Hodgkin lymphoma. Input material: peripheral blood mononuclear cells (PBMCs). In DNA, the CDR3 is TGTGCCTGGAGTGGGGAAGGAAGGGGCCGGGTGAACACTGAAGCTTTCTTT. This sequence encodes CAWSGEGRGRVNTEAFF.